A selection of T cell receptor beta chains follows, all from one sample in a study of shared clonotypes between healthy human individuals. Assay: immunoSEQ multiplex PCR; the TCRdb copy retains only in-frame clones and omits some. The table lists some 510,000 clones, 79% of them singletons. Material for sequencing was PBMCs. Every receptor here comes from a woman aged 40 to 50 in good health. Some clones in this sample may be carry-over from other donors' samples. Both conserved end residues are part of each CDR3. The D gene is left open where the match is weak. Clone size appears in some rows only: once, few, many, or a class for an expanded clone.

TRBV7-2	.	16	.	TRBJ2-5	TGTGCCAGCAGCCTAGCCGTAGTGGGGGCGCGGGAGACCCAGTACTTC	CASSLAVVGARETQYF
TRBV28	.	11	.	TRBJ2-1	TGTGCCAGCAGTCCAACACTAGAGCAGTTCTTC	CASSPTLEQFF
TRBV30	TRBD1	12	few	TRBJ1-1	TGTGCCTGGAGCAGACAGGGTGCTGAAGCTTTCTTT	CAWSRQGAEAFF
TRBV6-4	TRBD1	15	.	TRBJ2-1	TGTGCCAGCAGTGACTCGAGGACAGGGGGCAATGAGCAGTTCTTC	CASSDSRTGGNEQFF
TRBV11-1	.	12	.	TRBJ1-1	TGTGCCAGCAGCTTAGCGCTGGGGGCGGCTTTCTTT	CASSLALGAAFF
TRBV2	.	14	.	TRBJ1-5	TGTGCCAGCAGTGCCTACGGGACCGATCAGCCCCAGCATTTT	CASSAYGTDQPQHF
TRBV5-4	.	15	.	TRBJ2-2	TGTGCCAGCAGCGGTCAGGGTGGGAACACCGGGGAGCTGTTTTTT	CASSGQGGNTGELFF
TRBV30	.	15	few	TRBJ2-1	TGTGCCTGGAGTTCAGGGCTAAGCTCCTACAATGAGCAGTTCTTC	CAWSSGLSSYNEQFF
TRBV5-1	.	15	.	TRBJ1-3	TGCGCCAGCAGCTTGACGGGGGCCGGAGGAAACACCATATATTTT	CASSLTGAGGNTIYF
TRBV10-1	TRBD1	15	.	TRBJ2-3	TGCGCCACCTATCCCCCAGGGGGTAGCACAGATACGCAGTATTTT	CATYPPGGSTDTQYF
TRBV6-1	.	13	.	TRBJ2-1	TGTGCCAGCAGTGAAGGACTAGAGGGTGAGCAGTTCTTC	CASSEGLEGEQFF
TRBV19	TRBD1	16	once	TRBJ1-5	TGTGCCAGTAGTATTTCAGGGGGGATTGGTAATCAGCCCCAGCATTTT	CASSISGGIGNQPQHF
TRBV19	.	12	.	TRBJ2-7	TGTGCCAGCTCCCTCCTCGGTTTCGAGCAGTACTTC	CASSLLGFEQYF
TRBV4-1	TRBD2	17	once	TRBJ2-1	TGCGCCAGCAGCCAGCCCCCGACCGGGAGGAGTATCAATGAGCAGTTCTTC	CASSQPPTGRSINEQFF
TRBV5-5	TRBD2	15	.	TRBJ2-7	TGTGCCAGCAGTCCTAGCGGTGGGACCGGAATTGAGCAGTACTTC	CASSPSGGTGIEQYF
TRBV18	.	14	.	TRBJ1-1	TGTGCCAGCTCAGTTGGAGGGGTTGACGCTGAAGCTTTCTTT	CASSVGGVDAEAFF
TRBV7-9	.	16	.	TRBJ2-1	TGTGCCAGCTTCCAAGGGCCTATCAGCTCCTACAATGAGCAGTTCTTC	CASFQGPISSYNEQFF
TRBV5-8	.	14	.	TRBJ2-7	TGTGCCAGCAGCTTACAACAGCACTCCTACGAGCAGTACTTC	CASSLQQHSYEQYF
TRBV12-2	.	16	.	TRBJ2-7	TGTGCAAGTCGCTTATCTCTAGCGGGAGGGTCCTACGAGCAGTACTTC	CASRLSLAGGSYEQYF
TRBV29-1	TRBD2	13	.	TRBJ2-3	TGCAGCGCCGTGGCGGGAGGATCAGATACGCAGTATTTT	CSAVAGGSDTQYF
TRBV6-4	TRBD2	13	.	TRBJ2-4	TGTGCCAGCAGTGACAGGGAGGGTGACATTCAGTACTTC	CASSDREGDIQYF
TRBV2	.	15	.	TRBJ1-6	TGTGCCAGCAACAGGGAGAGCTCCTATAATTCACCCCTCCACTTT	CASNRESSYNSPLHF
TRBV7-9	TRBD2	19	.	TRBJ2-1	TGTGCCAGCAGCCTCGGGACTAGCGGGAGTAGGTCGGTGGGCAATGAGCAGTTCTTC	CASSLGTSGSRSVGNEQFF
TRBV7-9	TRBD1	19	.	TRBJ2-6	TGTGCCAGCAGCTTAGCCCGTGGGGACAGGGTATACGGGGCCAACGTCCTGACTTTC	CASSLARGDRVYGANVLTF
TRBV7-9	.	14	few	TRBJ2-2	TGTGCCAGCAGCTTCAAGACTAGTACCGGGGAGCTGTTTTTT	CASSFKTSTGELFF
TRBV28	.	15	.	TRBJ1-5	TGTGCCAGCAGCCCCCCTAGGGGGAGCAATCAGCCCCAGCATTTT	CASSPPRGSNQPQHF
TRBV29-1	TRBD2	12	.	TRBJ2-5	TGCAGCACTGATAGCGGGTATGAGACCCAGTACTTC	CSTDSGYETQYF
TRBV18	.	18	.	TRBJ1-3	TGTGCCAGCTCACCATTTGCCCCCCCAATGTTGACTGGAAACACCATATATTTT	CASSPFAPPMLTGNTIYF
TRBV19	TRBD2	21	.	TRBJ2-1	TGTGCCAGTAGTCTCGTACCCGGGACTAGCGGGTTAATGAGCTCCTACAATGAGCAGTTCTTC	CASSLVPGTSGLMSSYNEQFF
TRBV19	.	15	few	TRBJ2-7	TGTGCCAGTAGCCCCGGACGCGCGGCCCCCTACGAGCAGTACTTC	CASSPGRAAPYEQYF
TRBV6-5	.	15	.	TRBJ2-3	TGTGCCAGCAGTACCAGGGGGAGGGCCCCAGATACGCAGTATTTT	CASSTRGRAPDTQYF
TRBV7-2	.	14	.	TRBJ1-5	TGTGCCAGCAGCCCGGGACACGGCAACCAGCCCCAGCATTTT	CASSPGHGNQPQHF
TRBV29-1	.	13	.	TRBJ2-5	TGCAGCGTTGTTATAGTCGATCGAGAGACCCAGTACTTC	CSVVIVDRETQYF
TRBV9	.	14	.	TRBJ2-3	TGTGCCAGCAGCGTAGACGGGAACGGCGATACGCAGTATTTT	CASSVDGNGDTQYF
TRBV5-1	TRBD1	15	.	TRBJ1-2	TGCGCCAGCAGCTTACTCAGGGGGGCGAACTATGGCTACACCTTC	CASSLLRGANYGYTF
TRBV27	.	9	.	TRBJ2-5	TGTGCCAGCAAAGGGACCCAGTACTTC	CASKGTQYF
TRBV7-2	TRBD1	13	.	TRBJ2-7	TGTGCCAGCAGCTCGACAGGGTCTGACGAGCAGTACTTC	CASSSTGSDEQYF
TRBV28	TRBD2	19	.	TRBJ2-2	TGTGCCAGCAGACCACCCGTAGGGCTAGCGGGGGAACACACCGGGGAGCTGTTTTTT	CASRPPVGLAGEHTGELFF
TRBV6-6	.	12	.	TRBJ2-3	TGTGCCAGCAGCCCGACTGGGGATACGCAGTATTTT	CASSPTGDTQYF
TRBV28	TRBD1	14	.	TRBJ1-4	TGTGCCAGCAGTTTGGGAGGGGGCGGTGAAAAACTGTTTTTT	CASSLGGGGEKLFF
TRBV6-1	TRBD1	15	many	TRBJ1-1	TGTGCCAGCAGTTCTACAGGGGGGGGGAACACTGAAGCTTTCTTT	CASSSTGGGNTEAFF
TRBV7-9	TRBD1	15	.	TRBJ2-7	TGTGCCAGCAGCCTGGCGGGACAGGGCTCCTACGAGCAGTACTTC	CASSLAGQGSYEQYF
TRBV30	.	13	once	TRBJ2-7	TGTGCCTGGAGTTTGTCGGAGTCTTACGAGCAGTACTTC	CAWSLSESYEQYF
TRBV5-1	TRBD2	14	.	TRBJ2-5	TGCGCCAGCAGCAGAGCGGGAGGGGAAGAGACCCAGTACTTC	CASSRAGGEETQYF
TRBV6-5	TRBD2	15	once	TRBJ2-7	TGTGCCAGCAGTTACGGACTAGCCAGCTCCTACGAGCAGTACTTC	CASSYGLASSYEQYF
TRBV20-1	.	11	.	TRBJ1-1	TGCAGTACGACACTGAACACTGAAGCTTTCTTT	CSTTLNTEAFF
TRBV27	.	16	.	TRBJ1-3	TGTGCCAGCAGTTTATCGTGGACAGCCTCTGGAAACACCATATATTTT	CASSLSWTASGNTIYF
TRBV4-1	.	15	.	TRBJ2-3	TGCGCCAGCAGCCAAGAGGCCATTCGCACAGATACGCAGTATTTT	CASSQEAIRTDTQYF
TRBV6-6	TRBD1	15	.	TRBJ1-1	TGTGCCAGCAGTTACGGGACAGGGAGAAACACTGAAGCTTTCTTT	CASSYGTGRNTEAFF
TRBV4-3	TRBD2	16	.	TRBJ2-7	TGCGCCAGCAGCCGAACCGGGACTAGCACCTCCTACGAGCAGTACTTC	CASSRTGTSTSYEQYF
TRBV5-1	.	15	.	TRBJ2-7	TGCGCCAGCAGCTTGACGGCGGGAAGCTCCTACGAGCAGTACTTC	CASSLTAGSSYEQYF